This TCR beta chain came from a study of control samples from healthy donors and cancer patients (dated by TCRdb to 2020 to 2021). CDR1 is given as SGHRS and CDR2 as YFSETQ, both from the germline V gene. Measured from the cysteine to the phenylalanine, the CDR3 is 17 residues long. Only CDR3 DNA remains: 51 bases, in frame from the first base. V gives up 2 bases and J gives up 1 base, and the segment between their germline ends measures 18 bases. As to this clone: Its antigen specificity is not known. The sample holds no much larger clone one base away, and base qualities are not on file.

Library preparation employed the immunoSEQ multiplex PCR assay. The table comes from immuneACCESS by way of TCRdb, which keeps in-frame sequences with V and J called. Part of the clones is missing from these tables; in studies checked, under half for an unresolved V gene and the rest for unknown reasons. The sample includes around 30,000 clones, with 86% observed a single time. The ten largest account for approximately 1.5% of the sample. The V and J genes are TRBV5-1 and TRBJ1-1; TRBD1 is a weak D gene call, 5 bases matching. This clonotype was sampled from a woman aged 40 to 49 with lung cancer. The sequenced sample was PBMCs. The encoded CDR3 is CASSFIPRDSANTEAFF. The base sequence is TGCGCCAGCAGCTTCATACCTAGAGACAGCGCGAACACTGAAGCTTTCTTT.